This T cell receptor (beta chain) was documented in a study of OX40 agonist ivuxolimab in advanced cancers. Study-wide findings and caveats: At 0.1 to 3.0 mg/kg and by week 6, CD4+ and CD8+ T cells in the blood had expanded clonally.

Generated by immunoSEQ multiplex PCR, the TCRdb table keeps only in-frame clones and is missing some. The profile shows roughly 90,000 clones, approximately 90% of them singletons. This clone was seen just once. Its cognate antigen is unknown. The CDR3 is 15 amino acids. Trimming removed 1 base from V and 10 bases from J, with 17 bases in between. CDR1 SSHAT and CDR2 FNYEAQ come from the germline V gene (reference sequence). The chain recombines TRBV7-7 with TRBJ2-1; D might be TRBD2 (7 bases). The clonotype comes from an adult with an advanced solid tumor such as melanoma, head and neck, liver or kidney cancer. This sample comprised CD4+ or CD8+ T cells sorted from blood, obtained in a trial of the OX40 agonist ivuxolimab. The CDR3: CASSLEGGAATEQFF. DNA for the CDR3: TGTGCCAGCAGCTTAGAAGGGGGGGCGGCAACGGAGCAGTTCTTC.